Listed below are T cell receptor beta chains from one sample, sequenced in a study of early T cells in non-severe SARS-CoV-2 infection. TCRdb fed the 5' RACE reads into MiXCR, producing one record per CDR3 protein. The sample contains fewer than 35,000 distinct CDR3 sequences, roughly 4.4% of which appear only once. The sequencing input was whole blood. The receptor source for this set is an adult who was a healthcare worker with PCR-confirmed SARS-CoV-2 infection or an uninfected control (not recorded which). The CDR3 runs from the conserved cysteine through the conserved F or W. D genes are given only for firm matches. Clone size is shown for a subset of rows, as once, few, many or a class of expanded clone.

D | J | V | size | CDR3 | DNA
- | TRBJ2-5 | TRBV10-3 | - | CAISASSVETQYF | TGTGCCATCAGTGCGAGCTCGGTAGAGACCCAGTACTTC
TRBD2 | TRBJ2-1 | TRBV10-3 | many | CAISEGTTNEQFF | TGTGCCATCAGTGAAGGGACTACCAATGAGCAGTTCTTC
TRBD1 | TRBJ1-5 | TRBV19 | many | CASSASGTGNNQPQHF | TGTGCCAGTAGTGCCTCCGGGACAGGGAACAACCAGCCCCAGCATTTT
TRBD2 | TRBJ2-1 | TRBV13 | few | CASSLVGLAGVTEEQFF | TGTGCCAGCAGCCTGGTGGGATTGGCGGGAGTAACAGAGGAGCAGTTCTTC
- | TRBJ1-2 | TRBV4-3 | many | CASSQEVTPGQKPYGYTF | TGCGCCAGCAGCCAAGAAGTAACGCCGGGACAAAAACCATATGGCTACACCTTC
- | TRBJ2-2 | TRBV4-2 | many | CASSQESSFTGELFF | TGTGCCAGCAGCCAAGAGTCGTCTTTCACCGGGGAGCTGTTTTTT
- | TRBJ2-1 | TRBV7-2 | many | CASRPDSNEQFF | TGTGCCAGCAGGCCCGACTCCAATGAGCAGTTCTTC
- | TRBJ2-1 | TRBV7-9 | many | CASSLVQGFVGVHEQFF | TGTGCCAGCAGCTTAGTCCAAGGTTTCGTGGGGGTGCATGAGCAGTTCTTC
TRBD1 | TRBJ2-1 | TRBV12-3/TRBV12-4 | many | CASSLEQGDTQFF | TGTGCCAGCAGTTTAGAACAGGGGGATACCCAGTTCTTC
- | TRBJ2-6 | TRBV12-3/TRBV12-4 | many | CASNRDSGANVLTF | TGTGCCAGCAACAGGGACTCTGGGGCCAACGTCCTGACTTTC
- | TRBJ1-6 | TRBV19 | few | CASKGSHNSPLHF | TGTGCCAGCAAGGGTTCCCATAATTCACCCCTCCACTTT
TRBD2 | TRBJ2-1 | TRBV7-2 | many | CASSSQRGHNEQFF | TGTGCCAGCAGCTCACAGCGGGGGCACAATGAGCAGTTCTTC
- | TRBJ2-1 | TRBV28 | many | CASSPRSKENEQFF | TGTGCCAGCAGTCCACGGAGCAAAGAAAATGAGCAGTTCTTC
TRBD1 | TRBJ1-5 | TRBV20-1 | medium-sized | CSASYQGAFGNQPQHF | TGCAGTGCTAGTTACCAGGGGGCGTTTGGCAATCAGCCCCAGCATTTT
- | TRBJ1-1 | TRBV7-9 | few | CASSLVTLNTEAFF | TGTGCCAGCAGCTTAGTGACATTGAACACTGAAGCTTTCTTT
- | TRBJ2-2 | TRBV20-1 | many | CSASQGSHTGELFF | TGCAGTGCTAGCCAGGGTTCGCACACCGGGGAGCTGTTTTTT
TRBD2 | TRBJ2-3 | TRBV4-3 | few | CASSQGTSGSTDTQYF | TGCGCCAGCAGCCAGGGAACTAGCGGCAGTACAGATACGCAGTATTTT
- | TRBJ1-1 | TRBV3-1 | many | CASSLAAGTNTEAFF | TGTGCCAGCAGCCTTGCCGCAGGGACCAACACTGAAGCTTTCTTT
- | TRBJ2-3 | TRBV4-2 | - | CASSQALSDTQYF | TGTGCCAGCAGCCAAGCGCTGTCAGATACGCAGTATTTT
- | TRBJ1-3 | TRBV4-1 | - | CASSPLSLADSENTIYF | TGCGCCAGCAGCCCCCTCTCGTTAGCGGACTCTGAAAACACCATATATTTT
- | TRBJ2-2 | TRBV2 | many | CATRAHGASTGELFF | TGTGCCACCCGGGCCCACGGGGCCTCCACCGGGGAGCTGTTTTTT
TRBD1 | TRBJ1-2 | TRBV9 | few | CASSHRDRGSLSNYGYTF | TGTGCCAGCAGTCACCGGGACAGGGGGTCCTTATCTAACTATGGCTACACCTTC
- | TRBJ1-3 | TRBV10-3 | many | CAITPQSPGGTIYF | TGTGCCATCACCCCCCAAAGCCCAGGAGGCACCATATATTTT
- | TRBJ1-2 | TRBV25-1 | many | CASRDNYYGYTF | TGTGCCAGCAGGGATAACTACTATGGCTACACCTTC
- | TRBJ1-1 | TRBV5-4 | medium-sized | CASSLAVGRGVEGTEAFF | TGTGCCAGCAGCTTGGCGGTCGGCAGGGGTGTGGAGGGCACTGAAGCTTTCTTT
- | TRBJ2-7 | TRBV6-2/TRBV6-3 | many | CASRSGGGEAYEQYF | TGTGCCAGCAGATCCGGAGGAGGGGAGGCGTACGAGCAGTACTTC
- | TRBJ1-6 | TRBV6-5 | many | CASSYVGSSYNSPLHF | TGTGCCAGCAGTTACGTGGGGAGCTCCTATAATTCACCCCTCCACTTT
- | TRBJ2-7 | TRBV13 | many | CASSSRRGNNTRDEQYF | TGTGCCAGCAGCTCCAGACGGGGGAACAATACGAGAGACGAGCAGTACTTC
- | TRBJ1-4 | TRBV4-3 | many | CASSQGWGEKLFF | TGCGCCAGCAGCCAAGGTTGGGGAGAAAAACTGTTTTTT
- | TRBJ1-5 | TRBV6-5 | many | CASSYSWTLNQPQHF | TGTGCCAGCAGTTACTCGTGGACCCTTAATCAGCCCCAGCATTTT
- | TRBJ2-3 | TRBV7-3 | many | CASSHRDGTDTQYF | TGTGCCAGCAGCCACCGGGACGGCACAGATACGCAGTATTTT
TRBD1 | TRBJ2-1 | TRBV6-2/TRBV6-3 | medium-sized | CASSFSPQGNYNEQFF | TGTGCCAGCAGCTTTTCCCCACAGGGGAACTACAATGAGCAGTTCTTC
- | TRBJ2-7 | TRBV28 | - | CASSRIDSPGQYF | TGTGCCAGCAGTCGAATCGACAGCCCCGGGCAGTACTTC
- | TRBJ2-7 | TRBV4-3 | many | CASSQVAGRGEEQYF | TGCGCCAGCAGCCAAGTGGCGGGCAGGGGGGAGGAGCAGTACTTC
- | TRBJ2-2 | TRBV7-7 | few | CASSPPGGTGELFF | TGTGCTAGCAGCCCCCCCGGGGGTACCGGGGAGCTGTTTTTT
TRBD1 | TRBJ2-5 | TRBV20-1 | - | CSAQGEREQETQYF | TGCAGTGCCCAGGGGGAGAGGGAACAAGAGACCCAGTACTTC
- | TRBJ1-4 | TRBV18 | few | CASSPQQGWEKLFF | TGTGCCAGCTCACCACAACAGGGCTGGGAAAAACTGTTTTTT
- | TRBJ2-4 | TRBV28 | few | CASSPLAWPSAGNIQYF | TGTGCCAGCAGTCCCCTTGCTTGGCCCTCGGCAGGAAACATTCAGTACTTC
- | TRBJ2-2 | TRBV29-1 | many | CSVDRQTGELFF | TGCAGCGTTGATCGGCAGACCGGGGAGCTGTTTTTT
- | TRBJ2-5 | TRBV4-2 | many | CASSQEVVGIEETQYF | TGTGCCAGCAGCCAAGAGGTCGTGGGAATAGAAGAGACCCAGTACTTC
- | TRBJ1-1 | TRBV6-6 | many | CASLMTGGVTEAFF | TGTGCCAGCCTAATGACGGGAGGTGTCACTGAAGCTTTCTTT
- | TRBJ2-7 | TRBV28 | - | CASSLQGSLTYEQYF | TGTGCCAGCAGTTTACAGGGGTCCCTTACCTACGAGCAGTACTTC
- | TRBJ1-3 | TRBV5-1 | many | CASSLRAGSGNTIYF | TGCGCCAGCAGCTTGAGGGCCGGGTCTGGAAACACCATATATTTT
TRBD1 | TRBJ2-3 | TRBV10-3 | few | CAISGSLTGGTDTQYF | TGTGCCATCAGTGGGTCTTTGACAGGGGGCACAGATACGCAGTATTTT
TRBD2 | TRBJ2-3 | TRBV6-5 | many | CASSYSGSGRTDTQYF | TGTGCCAGCAGTTACTCGGGTAGCGGGAGGACAGATACGCAGTATTTT
- | TRBJ1-6 | TRBV7-9 | few | CASKDDGQHNSPLHF | TGTGCCAGCAAGGACGACGGTCAACATAATTCACCCCTCCACTTT
- | TRBJ2-7 | TRBV19 | many | CASSIGSGTGNYEQYF | TGTGCCAGTAGTATAGGTTCCGGGACGGGAAACTACGAGCAGTACTTC
- | TRBJ2-2 | TRBV20-1 | many | CSARLDAGELFF | TGCAGTGCTAGACTGGACGCCGGGGAGCTGTTTTTT
TRBD1 | TRBJ1-1 | TRBV18 | many | CASSPFRQGGNTEAFF | TGTGCCAGCTCACCATTTCGACAGGGAGGGAACACTGAAGCTTTCTTT
TRBD1 | TRBJ2-1 | TRBV27 | - | CASSPYGTVAYNEQFF | TGTGCCAGCAGCCCCTATGGGACAGTGGCTTACAATGAGCAGTTCTTC
- | TRBJ1-5 | TRBV30 | many | CAWSVRGNQPQHF | TGTGCCTGGAGTGTACGAGGTAATCAGCCCCAGCATTTT
- | TRBJ2-5 | TRBV15 | many | CATSRDWEEETQYF | TGTGCCACCAGCAGAGATTGGGAAGAGGAGACCCAGTACTTC